This passage covers 27 T cell receptor beta chains from one sample sequenced in a study of cytotoxic CD8 clonotypes in ibrutinib-treated CLL. TCRdb's copy holds only in-frame clones and misses some; the assay was immunoSEQ multiplex PCR. The sample yields 160,000 or so clones, over 65% seen once. The sequenced sample was PBMCs, obtained after 12 months of ibrutinib treatment. The receptor set was obtained from a human donor with chronic lymphocytic leukemia.

CDR3 in DNA: TGCAGCGTTGGAGGGCGGCAGAAACAAGAGACCCAGTACTTC. The encoded protein is CSVGGRQKQETQYF. This rearrangement joins TRBV29-1 to TRBJ2-5; a weak D match, TRBD2 (5 bases). Germline CDR1 and CDR2: SQVTM and ANQGSEA. Trimming shortened V by 4 bases and J by 2 bases, and 14 bases separated the two germline ends. The CDR3 consists of 14 residues.

The gene calls are TRBV6-5 and TRBJ2-2, with D possibly being TRBD1 (6 bases). Between the trimmed V and J ends, which lost 8 bases and 2 bases, there was a span of 9 bases. The CDR3 sequence is 13 residues long. The germline CDR1 and CDR2 sequences are MNHEY and SVGAGI. The CDR3 reads CASGGHNTGELFF. The CDR3 DNA follows: TGTGCCAGCGGGGGACACAACACCGGGGAGCTGTTTTTT.

The chain uses TRBV7-8 and TRBJ1-6; D possibly corresponds to TRBD1 (6 bases). The V end lost 4 bases, the J end lost 9 bases, and 16 bases lay between the germline ends. Germline lookup yields CDR1 SGHVS and CDR2 FQNEAQ. The CDR3 has 15 amino acids. For the CDR3, the DNA is TGTGCCAGCAGCTCCAAGGGGGGTTTCGGTTCACCCCTCCACTTT. Protein sequence: CASSSKGGFGSPLHF.

The J gene is TRBJ2-3, the V gene TRBV18, with no clear D. The CDR3 is 17 amino acids. The germline V gene encodes CDR1 KGHSH and CDR2 LQKENI. With 3 bases removed from V and 4 bases from J, the gap between germline ends came to 20 bases. The DNA for the CDR3 is TGTGCCAGCTCACCGCCACGAGGTAGTTCTAATGCAGATACGCAGTATTTT. As protein: CASSPPRGSSNADTQYF.

This clone has just a few counts. CDR3 in amino acids: CASSLAREGRRGYNEQFF. In DNA, the CDR3 is TGTGCCAGCAGCTTGGCCCGGGAGGGCCGCCGGGGCTACAATGAGCAGTTCTTC. The rearrangement uses TRBV5-8 and TRBJ2-1; the match to TRBD2 covers 8 bases. The V and J ends lost 0 bases and 3 bases, in that order; junction bases with no gene match: 11. CDR3 length: 18 amino acids. The germline CDR1 and CDR2 sequences are SGHTS and YDEGEE. Filled out from reference TRBV5-8 and TRBJ2-1, the complete variable domain reads EAGVTQSPTHLIKTRGQQATLRCSPISGHTSVYWYQQALGLGLQFLLWYDEGEERNRGNFPPRFSGRQFPNYSSELNVNALELEDSALYLCASSLAREGRRGYNEQFFGPGTRLTVL.

The chain joins TRBV21-1 to TRBJ1-3. TRBV21-1 is a listed pseudogene. The CDR3 loop spans 12 amino acids. The CDR3 reads CGARKLGNTIYF. CDR3 DNA sequence: TGTGGCGCGAGAAAGCTTGGAAACACCATATATTTT.

The chain combines TRBV6-1 with TRBJ1-1; no clear D gene. The CDR3 runs 13 residues. Germline V gives CDR1 MNHNS, CDR2 SASEGT. Trimming pared 1 base from V and 0 bases from J, leaving 3 bases between. CDR3 sequence (DNA): TGTGCCAGCAGTGAAGGGTTGAACACTGAAGCTTTCTTT. The encoded protein is CASSEGLNTEAFF.

V gene TRBV7-2 combines with J gene TRBJ2-7; D remains ambiguous. Germline V lookup: CDR1 SGHTA, CDR2 FQGNSA. V was clipped by 1 base and J by 6 bases, with 4 bases between them. The CDR3 loop spans 11 amino acids. The CDR3 sequence is CASSLETEQYF. The CDR3 region has the DNA TGTGCCAGCAGCTTAGAAACCGAGCAGTACTTC.

There are a few counts of this clone. The chain links TRBV2 to TRBJ1-2; TRBD1 matches at 8 bases. Looked up from germline, CDR1 is SNHLY and CDR2 is FYNNEI. This CDR3 contains 14 residues. V dropped 10 bases and J dropped 7; count of bases not matched to a gene: 14. CDR3 nucleotide sequence: TGTGCCACCAAGGGGACAGGACTTGTTACTGGCTACACCTTC. It codes for CATKGTGLVTGYTF. The variable domain in full, with the rest retrieved from reference TRBV2 and TRBJ1-2, is EPEVTQTPSHQVTQMGQEVILRCVPISNHLYFYWYRQILGQKVEFLVSFYNNEISEKSEIFDDQFSVERPDGSNFTLKIRSTKLEDSAMYFCATKGTGLVTGYTFGSGTRLTVV.

This clone was seen just once. J is TRBJ2-7 and V is TRBV27; tentative D call: TRBD1 (5 bases). The CDR3 consists of 15 residues. Trimming took off 2 bases at V and 6 bases at J, with 17 bases between the two ends. The V gene's germline CDR1 is MNHEY and CDR2 SMNVEV (reference sequence). CDR3 residues: CASSLNQGRSGEQYF. CDR3 DNA sequence: TGTGCCAGCAGTTTAAACCAGGGCCGCTCAGGCGAGCAGTACTTC.

V and J are TRBV4-3 and TRBJ1-4; the D gene is possibly TRBD1 (5 bases). The V end was cut by 4 bases, the J end by 12 bases, with 21 bases between. The CDR3 is 15 amino acids. Germline loops: CDR1 LGHNA, CDR2 YSLEER. In DNA form, the CDR3 reads TGCGCCAGCAGCCCGGGCGAGGATGGGACGGAGGAACTGTTTTTT. Protein: CASSPGEDGTEELFF.

The chain joins TRBV9 to TRBJ1-6; D may be TRBD1 (6 bases). Germline assignment: CDR1 SGDLS and CDR2 YYNGEE. V was trimmed by 4 bases and J by 5 bases, leaving 10 bases between them. This CDR3 comprises 14 residues. CDR3 region: CASSSWDNNSPLHF. In DNA, the CDR3 is TGTGCCAGCAGCTCCTGGGACAATAATTCACCCCTCCACTTT. Using reference TRBV9 and TRBJ1-6 for the parts outside the CDR3, the full variable domain is DSGVTQTPKHLITATGQRVTLRCSPRSGDLSVYWYQQSLDQGLQFLIQYYNGEERAKGNILERFSAQQFPDLHSELNLSSLELGDSALYFCASSSWDNNSPLHFGNGTRLTVT.

The chain employs TRBV30 and TRBJ2-7; the match to TRBD1 covers 7 bases. Unmatched junction bases numbered 13, after V lost 2 bases and J lost 3 bases. Germline V gene sequence: CDR1 GTSNPN, CDR2 SVGIG (reference sequence). This CDR3 has 16 residues. CDR3 region: CAWSKTGDTPRYEQYF. The CDR3, as DNA: TGTGCCTGGAGTAAAACAGGGGATACCCCGCGCTACGAGCAGTACTTC.

The chain combines TRBV28 with TRBJ2-7, with D uncertain. This CDR3 region has 11 residues. Trimming took 3 bases from V and 1 from J, leaving 1 base between them. Germline V lookup: CDR1 MDHEN, CDR2 SYDVKM. The CDR3 reads CASSFSYEQYF. As DNA, the CDR3 is TGTGCCAGCAGTTTTTCCTACGAGCAGTACTTC.

The chain employs TRBV5-1 and TRBJ2-3, with a tentative D call TRBD2 (5 bases). Looked up from germline, CDR1 is SGHRS and CDR2 is YFSETQ. This CDR3 has 12 amino acids. The V gene lost 5 bases and the J gene lost 5 bases, with 9 bases spanning the gap. The CDR3 nucleotides are TGCGCCAGCAGAGAGGGTCGAGATACGCAGTATTTT. This sequence encodes CASREGRDTQYF.

The rearrangement uses TRBV28 and TRBJ2-3; no definite D call. Trimming shortened V by 2 bases and J by 1 base, and 13 bases separated the two germline ends. Germline assignment: CDR1 MDHEN and CDR2 SYDVKM. The CDR3 totals 16 residues. DNA of the CDR3: TGTGCCAGCAGTTTAGTCGGGCAGCTAGGCACAGATACGCAGTATTTT. Translated: CASSLVGQLGTDTQYF.

In its sample, this clone was seen once. The rearrangement uses TRBV11-2 and TRBJ2-5; 7 positions agree with TRBD1. Trimming removed 5 bases from V and 5 bases from J; junction bases left unmatched: 8. This CDR3 spans 14 amino acids. CDR1 SGHAT and CDR2 FQNNGV come from the germline V gene. The CDR3: CASSIRQGAETQYF. CDR3 coding DNA: TGTGCCAGCAGCATACGACAGGGCGCGGAGACCCAGTACTTC.

V and J are TRBV10-3 and TRBJ2-7, with D perhaps matching TRBD1 (6 bases). V was pared by 7 bases and J by 3 bases, with 16 bases between. CDR1 and CDR2 from the germline V gene are ENHRY and SYGVKD. This CDR3 is built from 14 residues. DNA for the CDR3: TGTGCCATCAACCCCGGGACACAAAGCTACGAGCAGTACTTC. Translation: CAINPGTQSYEQYF.

This chain uses TRBV19 with TRBJ1-5; TRBD1 matches 7 bases. This CDR3 has 14 amino acids. J gave up 7 bases and V 3 bases, and 6 bases lay outside the gene matches. Germline V gene sequence: CDR1 LNHDA, CDR2 SQIVND (reference sequence). CDR3 sequence: CASSMEGARQPQHF. DNA for the CDR3: TGTGCCAGTAGTATGGAGGGGGCACGACAGCCCCAGCATTTT.

This chain links TRBV9 with TRBJ1-1; no clear D. CDR1 is SGDLS and CDR2 is YYNGEE in the germline V gene. The CDR3 extends over 14 amino acids. V gave up 4 bases and J gave up 3 bases, with 13 bases separating them. CDR3 nucleotide sequence: TGTGCCAGCAGCCGAGGGCAGGTCCACACTGAAGCTTTCTTT. Its protein is CASSRGQVHTEAFF.

The chain recombines TRBV28 with TRBJ1-6; D remains unclear. Germline assignment: CDR1 MDHEN and CDR2 SYDVKM. CDR3 length equals 13 residues. V was trimmed by 2 bases and J by 8 bases, leaving 7 bases between them. The CDR3 protein is CASSLTEDSPLHF. DNA of the CDR3: TGTGCCAGCAGTTTAACGGAGGATTCACCCCTCCACTTT.

The V and J genes are TRBV5-4 and TRBJ2-7, with a weak D call TRBD1 (5 bases). CDR1 and CDR2 from the germline V gene are SGHNT and YYREEE (reference sequence). The CDR3 has 13 amino acids. Trimming took off 4 bases at V and 1 base at J, with 9 bases between the two ends. The CDR3 DNA sequence: TGTGCCAGCAGCCTCCAGGGTTCCTACGAGCAGTACTTC. It is translated as CASSLQGSYEQYF.

CDR3 region: CASSLGLAGEGTQYF. The CDR3, as DNA: TGTGCCAGCAGCTTGGGACTAGCGGGAGAAGGGACCCAGTACTTC. This chain uses TRBV28 with TRBJ2-5, with 14 bases fitting TRBD2. Germline CDR1 and CDR2: MDHEN and SYDVKM. The trim removed 6 bases at V and 7 bases at J, leaving 7 bases unmatched. This CDR3 region has 15 residues.

The chain links TRBV7-9 to TRBJ2-7, with D unclear. Germline-derived CDR1 and CDR2 are SEHNR and FQNEAQ (reference sequence). V lost 4 bases, J lost 0 bases, and 7 bases lay in between. The CDR3 runs to 13 residues. CDR3 sequence: CASSSTVSYEQYF. The CDR3 DNA reads TGTGCCAGCAGCTCGACTGTCTCCTACGAGCAGTACTTC.

The chain is built from TRBV10-3 and TRBJ1-1, with 9 bases aligning to TRBD1. Germline CDR1 ENHRY, CDR2 SYGVKD. Losses at the gene ends were 6 bases for V and 2 bases for J; bases not matched to a gene: 4. The CDR3 is 14 amino acids. CDR3 nucleotide sequence: TGTGCCATCAGGGACAGGGGAGGAAACACTGAAGCTTTCTTT. It translates to CAIRDRGGNTEAFF.

This clone was recorded once. The chain has TRBV11-3 and TRBJ2-7, with 10 bases matching TRBD1. CDR3 length: 15 amino acids. From germline, CDR1 is SGHNT and CDR2 YENEEA. With V trimmed by 5 bases and J by 0 bases, 4 bases remained unmatched. The DNA for the CDR3 is TGTGCCAGCAGCAGGACAGGGGGGGTCTCCTACGAGCAGTACTTC. Translation: CASSRTGGVSYEQYF. The full variable domain, its missing parts supplied by reference TRBV11-3 and TRBJ2-7, is EAGVVQSPRYKIIEKKQPVAFWCNPISGHNTLYWYLQNLGQGPELLIRYENEEAVDDSQLPKDRFSAERLKGVDSTLKIQPAELGDSAVYLCASSRTGGVSYEQYFGPGTRLTVT.

The chain links TRBV2 to TRBJ2-3; 7 nucleotides line up with TRBD2. There are 14 residues in the CDR3. With V trimmed by 4 bases and J by 6 bases, 7 bases remained unmatched. Germline assignment: CDR1 SNHLY and CDR2 FYNNEI. CDR3: CASSVGREPDTQYF. The CDR3 region has the DNA TGTGCCAGCAGTGTCGGGCGGGAGCCTGATACGCAGTATTTT. Together with reference TRBV2 and TRBJ2-3, the CDR3 gives the full variable domain: EPEVTQTPSHQVTQMGQEVILRCVPISNHLYFYWYRQILGQKVEFLVSFYNNEISEKSEIFDDQFSVERPDGSNFTLKIRSTKLEDSAMYFCASSVGREPDTQYFGPGTRLTVL.